One sample yielded the 16 T cell receptor beta chains listed below, sequenced in a study of radiation and T cells in renal cell carcinoma. TCRdb's copy holds only in-frame clones and misses some; the assay was immunoSEQ multiplex PCR. The table includes some 4,000 clones, roughly 80% detected once. The sample's treatment: treatment-naive control, cytoreductive nephrectomy. The sample in question was tumor tissue, obtained from a patient whose treatment was nephrectomy without radiotherapy. The receptors originated from a man between 50 and 59 years old with renal cell carcinoma.

The gene calls are TRBV6-4 and TRBJ2-1; unclear D gene. This CDR3 has 12 amino acids. Trimming removed 8 bases at V and 0 bases at J, with 5 bases between. Germline V CDR1 and CDR2: MRHNA, SNTAGT. The CDR3 protein is CASRSSYNEQFF. The CDR3 DNA follows: TGTGCCAGCCGGAGCTCCTACAATGAGCAGTTCTTC.

This sequence joins TRBV4-3 and TRBJ2-1, with TRBD2 matching 8 bases. J lost 2 bases, V lost 1 base, and 4 bases had no gene match. CDR1 LGHNA and CDR2 YSLEER come from the germline V gene. CDR3 length: 16 amino acids. CDR3 protein: CASSQGWGLAYNEQFF. CDR3 sequence (DNA): TGCGCCAGCAGCCAAGGTTGGGGACTAGCCTACAATGAGCAGTTCTTC.

The CDR3 loop reads CAWTRLAGGPGLSYEQYF. Here the CDR3 DNA reads TGTGCCTGGACCCGACTAGCGGGAGGGCCGGGTTTATCCTACGAGCAGTACTTC. The genes are TRBV30 and TRBJ2-7; 14 bases are shared with TRBD2. This CDR3 region has 18 residues. The germline gives CDR1 GTSNPN, CDR2 SVGIG (reference sequence). V shed 4 bases, J shed 1 base, and the junction held 12 bases outside the gene matches.

This rearrangement joins TRBV5-1 to TRBJ2-7; no clear D. The CDR3 is 15 amino acids. The germline CDR1 and CDR2 sequences are SGHRS and YFSETQ. V was trimmed by 0 bases and J by 3 bases, leaving 13 bases between them. The CDR3 DNA sequence: TGCGCCAGCAGCTTGGTTCCTGGCGGCAACTACGAGCAGTACTTC. Translating it yields CASSLVPGGNYEQYF. Complete variable domain (other parts from reference TRBV5-1 and TRBJ2-7): KAGVTQTPRYLIKTRGQQVTLSCSPISGHRSVSWYQQTPGQGLQFLFEYFSETQRNKGNFPGRFSGRQFSNSRSEMNVSTLELGDSALYLCASSLVPGGNYEQYFGPGTRLTVT.

The chain combines TRBV5-1 with TRBJ1-5; 9 positions match TRBD1. This CDR3 has 16 residues. Trimming removed 2 bases from V and 4 bases from J; junction bases left unmatched: 7. Germline-derived CDR1 and CDR2 are SGHRS and YFSETQ. The CDR3 here is CASSFLPGQGNQPQHF. The CDR3 DNA sequence: TGCGCCAGCAGCTTTCTTCCGGGACAGGGTAATCAGCCCCAGCATTTT. The full variable domain, rest sourced from reference TRBV5-1 and TRBJ1-5, is KAGVTQTPRYLIKTRGQQVTLSCSPISGHRSVSWYQQTPGQGLQFLFEYFSETQRNKGNFPGRFSGRQFSNSRSEMNVSTLELGDSALYLCASSFLPGQGNQPQHFGDGTRLSIL.

The chain combines TRBV6-1 with TRBJ1-1; no clear D gene. Germline V gives CDR1 MNHNS, CDR2 SASEGT. The V and J ends lost 1 base and 4 bases respectively, with 10 bases between them. The CDR3 extends over 14 amino acids. The CDR3 region is CASSEVLESTEAFF. The CDR3 DNA reads TGTGCCAGCAGTGAAGTACTGGAGTCCACTGAAGCTTTCTTT.

This clone was seen a single time. The genes are TRBV5-1 and TRBJ1-1, with D possibly being TRBD1 (5 bases). The germline V and J ends were trimmed by 7 bases and 0 bases, with 16 bases remaining between them. The CDR3 runs to 15 residues. CDR1 is SGHRS and CDR2 is YFSETQ in the germline V gene. Written as DNA, the CDR3 is TGCGCCAGCTGGCCCGGGGCGCCTTTGAACACTGAAGCTTTCTTT. Its translation: CASWPGAPLNTEAFF.

Here the CDR3 reads CASSLLGGNSNQPQHF. The CDR3 DNA reads as TGTGCCAGCAGCCTCTTAGGGGGGAATAGCAATCAGCCCCAGCATTTT. The rearrangement joins TRBV2 to TRBJ1-5, with D possibly being TRBD1 (6 bases). Trimming left V 6 bases short and J 0 bases short, with 15 bases between. Per the germline V gene, CDR1 is SNHLY and CDR2 is FYNNEI. This CDR3 is 16 amino acids long.

This clone was counted between two and nine times. The chain couples TRBV19 to TRBJ1-5; D call uncertain. CDR3 size: 14 residues. With 4 bases removed from V and 0 bases from J, the gap between germline ends came to 7 bases. Germline CDR1 LNHDA, CDR2 SQIVND (reference sequence). The CDR3 spells CASSTQDSNQPQHF. The CDR3, as DNA: TGTGCCAGTAGTACCCAGGATAGCAATCAGCCCCAGCATTTT. Variable domain in full (rest from reference TRBV19 and TRBJ1-5): DGGITQSPKYLFRKEGQNVTLSCEQNLNHDAMYWYRQDPGQGLRLIYYSQIVNDFQKGDIAEGYSVSREKKESFPLTVTSAQKNPTAFYLCASSTQDSNQPQHFGDGTRLSIL.

This rearrangement joins TRBV27 to TRBJ2-5, with unresolved D. This CDR3 region has 13 residues. Germline CDR1 MNHEY, CDR2 SMNVEV (reference sequence). V gave up 2 bases and J gave up 0 bases, with 4 bases separating them. CDR3 DNA sequence: TGTGCCAGCAGTTTAGCCCACCAAGAGACCCAGTACTTC. Amino acids: CASSLAHQETQYF.

The V and J genes are TRBV11-2 and TRBJ1-1, with D unresolved. Germline V gives CDR1 SGHAT, CDR2 FQNNGV. The CDR3 covers 13 residues. The V end lost 3 bases, the J end lost 0 bases, and 5 bases lay between the germline ends. The DNA of the CDR3 is TGTGCCAGCAGCTTGACATTGAACACTGAAGCTTTCTTT. Encoded protein: CASSLTLNTEAFF. Variable domain in full (rest from reference TRBV11-2 and TRBJ1-1): EAGVAQSPRYKIIEKRQSVAFWCNPISGHATLYWYQQILGQGPKLLIQFQNNGVVDDSQLPKDRFSAERLKGVDSTLKIQPAKLEDSAVYLCASSLTLNTEAFFGQGTRLTVV.

V usage is TRBV18 and J usage is TRBJ2-3; no reliable D call. This CDR3 has 13 amino acids. V was trimmed by 3 bases and J by 5 bases, leaving 9 bases between them. Looked up from germline, CDR1 is KGHSH and CDR2 is LQKENI. CDR3 nucleotide sequence: TGTGCCAGCTCACCCCCCTCCGGAGATACGCAGTATTTT. It yields the protein CASSPPSGDTQYF.

The J gene is TRBJ2-6, the V gene TRBV30; 7 positions agree with TRBD1. The germline V gene encodes CDR1 GTSNPN and CDR2 SVGIG (reference sequence). With V trimmed by 7 bases and J by 0 bases, 9 bases remained unmatched. CDR3 length equals 16 residues. The CDR3 loop is CASMTGPGSGANVLTF. The CDR3, as DNA: TGTGCCTCAATGACAGGGCCCGGCTCTGGGGCCAACGTCCTGACTTTC. Using reference TRBV30 and TRBJ2-6 for the parts outside the CDR3, the full variable domain is SQTIHQWPATLVQPVGSPLSLECTVEGTSNPNLYWYRQAAGRGLQLLFYSVGIGQISSEVPQNLSASRPQDRQFILSSKKLLLSDSGFYLCASMTGPGSGANVLTFGAGSRLTVL.

On this clone: Other DNA sequences from this sample encode an identical CDR3 as well. The chain combines TRBV18 with TRBJ1-1, with 9 bases lining up with TRBD1. The V and J ends lost 4 bases and 1 base, in that order; junction bases with no gene match: 4. The germline CDR1 and CDR2 sequences are KGHSH and LQKENI. This CDR3 contains 15 residues. In DNA, the CDR3 is TGTGCCAGCTCACGGGCGGACAGGGGGAACACTGAAGCTTTCTTT. Its translation: CASSRADRGNTEAFF.

J is TRBJ2-4 and V is TRBV7-2; possibly TRBD2 for D (5 bases). The CDR3 consists of 14 residues. CDR1 and CDR2 from the germline V gene are SGHTA and FQGNSA. The V end lost 2 bases, the J end lost 10 bases, and 15 bases lay between the germline ends. CDR3 coding DNA: TGTGCCAGCAGCTTATACTCGAGGGAAGCTATTCAGTACTTC. Residues: CASSLYSREAIQYF.

This clone occurred a few times. The rearrangement uses TRBV6-6 and TRBJ1-2, with TRBD1 matching over 7 bases. This CDR3 has 13 residues. Trimming removed 5 bases from V and 8 bases from J; junction bases left unmatched: 8. Germline V CDR1 and CDR2: MNHNY, SVGAGI (reference sequence). CDR3 in amino acids: CASSAGARGGYTF. The CDR3 DNA reads as TGTGCCAGCAGTGCCGGGGCCAGGGGGGGCTACACCTTC.